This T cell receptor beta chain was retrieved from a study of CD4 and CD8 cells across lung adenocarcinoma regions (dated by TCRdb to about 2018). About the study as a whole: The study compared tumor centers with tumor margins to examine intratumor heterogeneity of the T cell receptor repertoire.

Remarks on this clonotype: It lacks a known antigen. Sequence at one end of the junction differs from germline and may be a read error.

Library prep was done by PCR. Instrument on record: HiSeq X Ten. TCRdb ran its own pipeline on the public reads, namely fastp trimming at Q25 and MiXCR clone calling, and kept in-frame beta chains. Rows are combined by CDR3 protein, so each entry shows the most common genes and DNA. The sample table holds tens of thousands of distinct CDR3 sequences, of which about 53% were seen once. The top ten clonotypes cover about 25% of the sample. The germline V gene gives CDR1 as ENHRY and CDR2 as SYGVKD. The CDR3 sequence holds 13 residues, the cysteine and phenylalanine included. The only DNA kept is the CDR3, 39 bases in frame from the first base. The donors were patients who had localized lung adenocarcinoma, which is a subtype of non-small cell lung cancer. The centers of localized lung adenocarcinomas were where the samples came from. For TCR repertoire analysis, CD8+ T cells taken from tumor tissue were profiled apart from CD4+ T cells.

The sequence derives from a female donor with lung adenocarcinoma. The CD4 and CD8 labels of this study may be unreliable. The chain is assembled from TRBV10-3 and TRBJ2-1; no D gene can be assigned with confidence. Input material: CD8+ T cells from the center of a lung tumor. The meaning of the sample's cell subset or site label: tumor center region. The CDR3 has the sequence CAISDPSSDKQFF. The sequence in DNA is TGTGCCATCAGTGACCCCTCCTCAGATAAGCAGTTTTTT.